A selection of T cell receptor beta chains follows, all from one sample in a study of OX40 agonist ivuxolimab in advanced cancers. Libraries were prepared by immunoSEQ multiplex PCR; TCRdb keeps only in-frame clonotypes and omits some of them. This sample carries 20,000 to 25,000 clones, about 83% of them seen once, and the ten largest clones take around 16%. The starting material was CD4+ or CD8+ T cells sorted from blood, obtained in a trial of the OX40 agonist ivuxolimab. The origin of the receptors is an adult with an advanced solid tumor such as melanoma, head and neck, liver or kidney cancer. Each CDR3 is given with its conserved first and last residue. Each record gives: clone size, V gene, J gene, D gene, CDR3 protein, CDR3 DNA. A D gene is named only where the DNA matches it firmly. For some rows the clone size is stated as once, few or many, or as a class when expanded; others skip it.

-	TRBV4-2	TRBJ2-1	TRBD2	CASSQDTLAGEGEQFF	TGTGCCAGCAGCCAAGATACTTTAGCGGGAGAGGGTGAGCAGTTCTTC
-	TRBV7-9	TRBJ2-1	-	CASSRDRKFYNEQFF	TGTGCCAGCAGCCGAGACAGGAAGTTCTACAATGAGCAGTTCTTC
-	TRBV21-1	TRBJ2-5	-	CASSKEGSGETQYF	TGTGCCAGCAGCAAAGAAGGGTCCGGGGAGACCCAGTACTTC
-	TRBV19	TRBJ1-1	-	CATTGHQGSMNTEAFF	TGTGCCACTACCGGGCACCAGGGTAGTATGAACACTGAAGCTTTCTTT
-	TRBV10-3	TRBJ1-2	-	CAISPTGPYGYTF	TGTGCCATCAGTCCGACAGGACCCTATGGCTACACCTTC
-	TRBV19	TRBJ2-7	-	CASSIGRKAYEQYF	TGTGCCAGTAGTATAGGACGTAAAGCCTACGAGCAGTACTTC
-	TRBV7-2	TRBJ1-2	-	CASSSSGYGYTF	TGTGCCAGCAGCTCCTCCGGCTATGGCTACACCTTC
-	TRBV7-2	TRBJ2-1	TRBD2	CASSQRAGEGYNEQFF	TGTGCCAGCAGCCAGCGGGCGGGAGAGGGATACAATGAGCAGTTCTTC
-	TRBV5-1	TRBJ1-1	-	CASSLRRTNTEAFF	TGCGCCAGCAGCTTGAGGCGGACGAACACTGAAGCTTTCTTT
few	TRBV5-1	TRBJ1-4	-	CASSFVAGINEKLFF	TGCGCCAGCAGCTTCGTGGCAGGGATTAATGAAAAACTGTTTTTT
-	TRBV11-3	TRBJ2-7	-	CASSLGGDTYEQYF	TGTGCCAGCAGCTTAGGGGGGGATACCTACGAGCAGTACTTC
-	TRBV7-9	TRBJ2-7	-	CASSRGGEPYEQYF	TGTGCCAGCAGCAGGGGGGGAGAACCCTACGAGCAGTACTTC
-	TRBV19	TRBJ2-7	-	CASSIGDHEQYF	TGTGCCAGTAGTATCGGGGATCACGAGCAGTACTTC
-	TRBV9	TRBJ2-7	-	CASPPMGNEQYF	TGTGCCAGCCCCCCAATGGGGAACGAGCAGTACTTC
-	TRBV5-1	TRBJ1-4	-	CASSLTQGNEKLFF	TGCGCCAGCAGCTTGACGCAGGGTAATGAAAAACTGTTTTTT
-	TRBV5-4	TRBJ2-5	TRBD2	CASSWIAGGRETQYF	TGTGCCAGCAGCTGGATAGCGGGAGGCCGGGAGACCCAGTACTTC
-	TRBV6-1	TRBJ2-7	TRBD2	CASTRLAGDYEQYF	TGTGCCAGCACCAGACTAGCGGGAGACTACGAGCAGTACTTC